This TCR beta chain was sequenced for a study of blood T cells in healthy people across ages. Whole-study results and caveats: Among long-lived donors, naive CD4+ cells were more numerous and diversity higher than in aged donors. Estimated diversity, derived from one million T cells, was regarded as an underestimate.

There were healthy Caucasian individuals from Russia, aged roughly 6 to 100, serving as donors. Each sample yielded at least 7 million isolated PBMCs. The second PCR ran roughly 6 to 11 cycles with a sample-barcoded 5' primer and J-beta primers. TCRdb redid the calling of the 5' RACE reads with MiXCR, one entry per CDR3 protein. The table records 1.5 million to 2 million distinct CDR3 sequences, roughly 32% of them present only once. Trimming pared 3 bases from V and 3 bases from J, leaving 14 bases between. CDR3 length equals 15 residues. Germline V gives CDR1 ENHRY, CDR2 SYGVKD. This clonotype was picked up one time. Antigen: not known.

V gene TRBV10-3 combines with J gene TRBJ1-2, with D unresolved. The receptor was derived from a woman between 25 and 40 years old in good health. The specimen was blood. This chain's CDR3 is CAISDGWVGHYGYTF. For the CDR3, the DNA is TGTGCCATCAGTGATGGGTGGGTTGGTCACTATGGCTACACCTTC.